This TCR beta chain was captured in a study of technical replicates of blood from a few donors. The germline CDR1 and CDR2 sequences are LGHNA and YNFKEQ. The CDR3 consists of 16 residues. Losses at the gene ends were 0 bases for V and 5 bases for J; bases not matched to a gene: 8. Data came from immunoSEQ multiplex PCR; TCRdb stores just in-frame clones and leaves some out. In the table there are 73,000 or so clones, about 91% of which are singletons. Sequences were obtained from T cells isolated from PBMCs. V is TRBV4-2 and J is TRBJ1-2; the match to TRBD1 covers 8 bases. The source is a human donor in good health. CDR3 nucleotide sequence: TGTGCCAGCAGCCAAGATTCGACAGGGGCACTATATGGCTACACCTTC. Protein sequence: CASSQDSTGALYGYTF.